This note documents a single TCR beta chain sequence. The data were taken from a study of control samples from healthy donors and cancer patients. TCRdb's table, derived via immunoSEQ multiplex PCR, lists solely in-frame clones and lacks some. The sample lists about 130,000 clones, approximately 92% occurring once. Germline loops: CDR1 SNHLY, CDR2 FYNNEI. The CDR3 consists of 12 residues. Trimming removed 8 bases at V and 7 bases at J, with 14 bases between. This receptor was obtained from a man in his late teens or twenties in good health. The chain joins TRBV2 to TRBJ1-2; D is ambiguous. Sample: blood. CDR3 protein: CASSTSRAGYTF. The CDR3 DNA is TGTGCCAGCTCGACATCTCGAGCTGGCTACACCTTC.